These T cell receptor beta chains were read from a single sample in a study of T-cell memory formation after mild COVID-19. Via MiXCR, TCRdb re-called the 5' RACE reads, giving one row per CDR3 protein. The sample records around 340,000 distinct CDR3 sequences, around a sixth being singletons. The sample was PBMCs or a T cell subset sorted from them (not recorded which). Receptor source: a man aged 18 to 30 who had mild COVID-19 (a few samples of this study predate the infection). Cell type and time point are not known. The CDR3 runs from the conserved cysteine through the conserved F or W. The order of the fields is CDR3 DNA, CDR3 protein, clone size, V gene, D gene, J gene. D genes are given only for firm matches. Not every row has a clone size; where given, it reads once, few, many or a size class.

TGTGCCAGCAGCGACGGGGGCCTCGCAGATACGCAGTATTTT CASSDGGLADTQYF NA TRBV4-2 NA TRBJ2-3
TGTGCCAGCAGGCCTACGACAGGGGGCGGCTCTGGCTACACCTTC CASRPTTGGGSGYTF NA TRBV7-9 TRBD1 TRBJ1-2
TGTGCCACCAGTCCCGGAAGTTCGGTATATGGCTACACCTTC CATSPGSSVYGYTF few TRBV24-1 NA TRBJ1-2
TGTGCCAGCAGCGTAGACGGGACAGGGTTACACGAGCAGTACTTC CASSVDGTGLHEQYF few TRBV9 TRBD1 TRBJ2-7
TGTGCCACCAGCAGAGCCGGGCAGGGGGGCCAAGAGACCCAGTACTTC CATSRAGQGGQETQYF few TRBV15 NA TRBJ2-5
TGTGCCAGCAGTTACAGGCCGACCTCCTACAATGAGCAGTTCTTC CASSYRPTSYNEQFF many TRBV6-5 NA TRBJ2-1
TGTGCCAGCAGTTACTCTGGGGAACAGCCCCAGCATTTT CASSYSGEQPQHF NA TRBV6-2/TRBV6-3 NA TRBJ1-5
TGTGCCAGCGGGTCCCGGGGGCCCACAGATACGCAGTATTTT CASGSRGPTDTQYF few TRBV28 NA TRBJ2-3
TGTGCCAGCAGTCCTAGCTTCGGCACAGATACGCAGTATTTT CASSPSFGTDTQYF NA TRBV12-3/TRBV12-4 NA TRBJ2-3
TGCAGCGATCGAAATAACTATGGCTACACCTTC CSDRNNYGYTF NA TRBV29-1 NA TRBJ1-2
TGCGCCAGCAGGGCGGGGACAGGGAGAAGGTACGAGCAGTACTTC CASRAGTGRRYEQYF NA TRBV10-2 TRBD1 TRBJ2-7
TGTGCCAGCAAAGGTAGCTTGGGGTCTTGGCAGTTCTTC CASKGSLGSWQFF NA TRBV27 NA TRBJ2-1
TGTGCCAGCAGCGTAGCGGCCGGGGAGCTGTTTTTT CASSVAAGELFF few TRBV9 NA TRBJ2-2
TGTGCCAGCAGCGGGGGTGGGGCAGATACGCAGTATTTT CASSGGGADTQYF NA TRBV7-8 NA TRBJ2-3
TGTGCCAGCAGTGGTAACGGGGGAATTGAGACCCAGTACTTC CASSGNGGIETQYF few TRBV6-2/TRBV6-3 NA TRBJ2-5
TGTGCCAGCTCACAAGAAATTCAGGGGGGCACAGATACGCAGTATTTT CASSQEIQGGTDTQYF many TRBV18 TRBD1 TRBJ2-3
TGCAGTGTTCTCCAGGGGAACACTGAAGCTTTCTTT CSVLQGNTEAFF few TRBV20-1 NA TRBJ1-1
TGTGCCAGCAGTTTTGTAGGACTCCGGGGCGCGGCTTTCTTT CASSFVGLRGAAFF NA TRBV12-3/TRBV12-4 NA TRBJ1-1
TGTGCCAGCGGACCTGGGGGGGGAAATGGCTACACCTTC CASGPGGGNGYTF NA TRBV7-3 NA TRBJ1-2
TGTGCCAGCAGCCCCGGGACAGGGGGCTTCCATGGCTACACCTTC CASSPGTGGFHGYTF NA TRBV5-5 TRBD1 TRBJ1-2
TGCAGTGCTAGAGAAGGTCCAGCTCCGACCACCTTC CSAREGPAPTTF NA TRBV20-1 NA TRBJ1-2
TGTGCCAGCCGTCCGAGCATTCAAGAGACCCAGTACTTC CASRPSIQETQYF NA TRBV7-9 NA TRBJ2-5
TGCAGCGCATTCTCGGACAGGGGAACGAACGAGCAGTACTTC CSAFSDRGTNEQYF few TRBV29-1 TRBD1 TRBJ2-7
TGTGCCAGCAGTTACTGGACAGGGAAGGACCTCCACTTT CASSYWTGKDLHF NA TRBV2 TRBD1 TRBJ1-6
TGTGCCAGCAGCGTAGTGGGGGGCACAGATACGCAGTATTTT CASSVVGGTDTQYF few TRBV9 NA TRBJ2-3
TGTGCCAGCAGTTTAGCCGCCACTGAAGCTTTCTTT CASSLAATEAFF NA TRBV12-3/TRBV12-4 NA TRBJ1-1
TGCGCCAGCAGCGGGTTCGGGACAGGGGGCCCCAATGAGCAGTTCTTC CASSGFGTGGPNEQFF NA TRBV5-1 TRBD1 TRBJ2-1
TGCGCCAGCAGCTTGGTGGGACTAGTCAACAATGAGCAGTTCTTC CASSLVGLVNNEQFF NA TRBV5-1 TRBD2 TRBJ2-1
TGTGCCAGCAGCGCCGGGACAGAAAACATTCAGTACTTC CASSAGTENIQYF NA TRBV11-2 TRBD1 TRBJ2-4
TGTGCCAGCAGTATCGGGACAGGGGGCTACGAGCAGTACTTC CASSIGTGGYEQYF NA TRBV6-5 TRBD1 TRBJ2-7
TGTGCCAGCAGCCCATCGGACGGAGGTACGACCCAGTACTTC CASSPSDGGTTQYF few TRBV3-1 NA TRBJ2-5
TGTGCCATCAGTGAGGGGACAGGGGTAGGTGTTGGACAGCCCCAGCATTTT CAISEGTGVGVGQPQHF NA TRBV10-3 TRBD1 TRBJ1-5
TGTGCCATCAGGGGACAGCCCGGGGAGACCCAGTACTTC CAIRGQPGETQYF many TRBV10-3 TRBD1 TRBJ2-5
TGCGCCAGCAGCTTAGCGACAGGGGGTTCCCAAGAGACCCAGTACTTC CASSLATGGSQETQYF many TRBV5-1 TRBD1 TRBJ2-5
TGCGCCAGCAGCCCCGGGACAGTGGTTAATTCACCCCTCCACTTT CASSPGTVVNSPLHF few TRBV4-3 TRBD1 TRBJ1-6
TGTGCCAGCAAGGTGTTGCGGCTCGACACAGATACGCAGTATTTT CASKVLRLDTDTQYF few TRBV2 NA TRBJ2-3
TGTGCCAGCAGTCGGGACCATGGCTACACCTTC CASSRDHGYTF few TRBV7-2 NA TRBJ1-2
TGTGCCAGCAGTTTCCCCCGGGACAGGCTCTCCTACGAGCAGTACTTC CASSFPRDRLSYEQYF NA TRBV6-2/TRBV6-3 TRBD1 TRBJ2-7
TGCGCCAGCAAACCGGCGGGGAGCTCCTACAATGAGCAGTTCTTC CASKPAGSSYNEQFF few TRBV10-2 NA TRBJ2-1
TGTGCCACCAGAACCTTAGCGGGGGTTACGGCCCAGTACTTC CATRTLAGVTAQYF NA TRBV15 TRBD2 TRBJ2-5
TGTGCCAGCAGCCACAGCGGGGGCCGGGCAGATACGCAGTATTTT CASSHSGGRADTQYF few TRBV7-2 TRBD2 TRBJ2-3
TGTGCCAGCAGTTACGGACCGATGGAGACCCAGTACTTC CASSYGPMETQYF few TRBV6-2/TRBV6-3 NA TRBJ2-5